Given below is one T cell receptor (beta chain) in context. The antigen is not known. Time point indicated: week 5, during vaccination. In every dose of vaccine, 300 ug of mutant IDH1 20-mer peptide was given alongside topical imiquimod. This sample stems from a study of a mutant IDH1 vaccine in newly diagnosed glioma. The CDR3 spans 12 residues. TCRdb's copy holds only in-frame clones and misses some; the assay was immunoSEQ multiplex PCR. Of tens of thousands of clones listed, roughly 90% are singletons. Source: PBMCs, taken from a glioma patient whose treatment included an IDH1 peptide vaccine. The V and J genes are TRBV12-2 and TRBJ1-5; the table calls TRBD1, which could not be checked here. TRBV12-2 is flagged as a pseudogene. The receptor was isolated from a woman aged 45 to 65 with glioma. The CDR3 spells CASRPQEKSQHF. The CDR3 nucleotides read TGTGCAAGTCGCCCACAGGAAAAGTCCCAGCATTTT.